One sample yielded the 7 T cell receptor beta chains listed below, sequenced in a study of identical twins. TCRdb called the 5' RACE reads again in MiXCR, with one record for every CDR3 protein. The repertoire has more than 400,000 distinct CDR3 sequences, around 15% of them found once; the top ten carry roughly 0.43%. This same sample was also part of a study on yellow fever vaccine responses in identical twins.

The sequenced material came from CD4+ T cells sorted from blood. The receptors were gathered from a woman aged 18-30 years in good health.

This clonotype was recorded a few times. V usage is TRBV4-1 and J usage is TRBJ2-6, with TRBD1 matching over 8 bases. Per germline, CDR1 MGHRA and CDR2 YSYEKL. With V trimmed by 5 bases and J by 0 bases, 9 bases remained unmatched. The CDR3 covers 18 residues. For the CDR3, the DNA is TGCGCCAGCAGCTTAACCGGACAGGGACTCTCTGGGGCCAACGTCCTGACTTTC. It translates to CASSLTGQGLSGANVLTF.

In DNA form, the CDR3 reads TGCAGCGTTGAAGGGACTAGCGGGAGAGGTTACGAGCAGTACTTC. Encoded protein: CSVEGTSGRGYEQYF. This chain connects TRBV29-1 to TRBJ2-7; 13 bases match TRBD2. The V and J ends lost 1 base and 4 bases, in that order; junction bases with no gene match: 4. In germline, CDR1 is SQVTM, CDR2 ANQGSEA. CDR3 size: 15 residues.

This chain uses TRBV7-9 with TRBJ1-2; no firm D call. The CDR3 loop spans 15 amino acids. Germline lookup yields CDR1 SEHNR and CDR2 FQNEAQ (reference sequence). V was trimmed by 3 bases and J by 2 bases, leaving 13 bases between them. CDR3 in amino acids: CASSLGGGINYGYTF. CDR3 bases: TGTGCCAGCAGCTTGGGTGGAGGTATAAACTATGGCTACACCTTC.

The rearrangement links TRBV27 to TRBJ2-7, with D perhaps assigned TRBD1 or TRBD2 (5 bases each). V was pared by 6 bases and J by 1 base, with 13 bases between. CDR1 is MNHEY and CDR2 is SMNVEV in the germline V gene (reference sequence). The CDR3 loop spans 14 amino acids. CDR3 bases: TGTGCCAGCAGCGAGGGGAAGGGATCCTACGAGCAGTACGTC. Protein product: CASSEGKGSYEQYV.

This clonotype was seen a few times. The chain employs TRBV6-5 and TRBJ1-5; D unresolved. CDR1 and CDR2 from the germline V gene are MNHEY and SVGAGI. The length of the CDR3 is 18 residues. V was clipped by 2 bases and J by 4 bases, with 21 bases between them. The CDR3 nucleotides read TGTGCCAGCAGTTACAGTGACACAAGGTTGATGGGAAATCAGCCCCAGCATTTT. Translating gives CASSYSDTRLMGNQPQHF.

This clonotype was observed a few times. The gene calls are TRBV5-1 and TRBJ2-3; D is undetermined. Trimming took off 4 bases at V and 2 bases at J, with 14 bases between the two ends. The germline gives CDR1 SGHRS, CDR2 YFSETQ. The CDR3 covers 15 residues. This CDR3 is CASSPRTAVTDTQYF. For the CDR3, the DNA is TGCGCCAGCAGCCCCCGTACCGCGGTCACAGATACGCAGTATTTT.

As regards this clonotype: The junction differs from germline at one of its ends, possibly a read error. V and J are TRBV6-1 and TRBJ2-1; 8 bases align to TRBD2. The CDR3 has 16 residues. Germline lookup yields CDR1 MNHNS and CDR2 SASEGT. The CDR3 coding sequence is TGTGCCAGCAGAAGAGCCGCGACTAGCGCCTACAGTGAGCAGTTCTTC. Amino acid sequence: CASRRAATSAYSEQFF.